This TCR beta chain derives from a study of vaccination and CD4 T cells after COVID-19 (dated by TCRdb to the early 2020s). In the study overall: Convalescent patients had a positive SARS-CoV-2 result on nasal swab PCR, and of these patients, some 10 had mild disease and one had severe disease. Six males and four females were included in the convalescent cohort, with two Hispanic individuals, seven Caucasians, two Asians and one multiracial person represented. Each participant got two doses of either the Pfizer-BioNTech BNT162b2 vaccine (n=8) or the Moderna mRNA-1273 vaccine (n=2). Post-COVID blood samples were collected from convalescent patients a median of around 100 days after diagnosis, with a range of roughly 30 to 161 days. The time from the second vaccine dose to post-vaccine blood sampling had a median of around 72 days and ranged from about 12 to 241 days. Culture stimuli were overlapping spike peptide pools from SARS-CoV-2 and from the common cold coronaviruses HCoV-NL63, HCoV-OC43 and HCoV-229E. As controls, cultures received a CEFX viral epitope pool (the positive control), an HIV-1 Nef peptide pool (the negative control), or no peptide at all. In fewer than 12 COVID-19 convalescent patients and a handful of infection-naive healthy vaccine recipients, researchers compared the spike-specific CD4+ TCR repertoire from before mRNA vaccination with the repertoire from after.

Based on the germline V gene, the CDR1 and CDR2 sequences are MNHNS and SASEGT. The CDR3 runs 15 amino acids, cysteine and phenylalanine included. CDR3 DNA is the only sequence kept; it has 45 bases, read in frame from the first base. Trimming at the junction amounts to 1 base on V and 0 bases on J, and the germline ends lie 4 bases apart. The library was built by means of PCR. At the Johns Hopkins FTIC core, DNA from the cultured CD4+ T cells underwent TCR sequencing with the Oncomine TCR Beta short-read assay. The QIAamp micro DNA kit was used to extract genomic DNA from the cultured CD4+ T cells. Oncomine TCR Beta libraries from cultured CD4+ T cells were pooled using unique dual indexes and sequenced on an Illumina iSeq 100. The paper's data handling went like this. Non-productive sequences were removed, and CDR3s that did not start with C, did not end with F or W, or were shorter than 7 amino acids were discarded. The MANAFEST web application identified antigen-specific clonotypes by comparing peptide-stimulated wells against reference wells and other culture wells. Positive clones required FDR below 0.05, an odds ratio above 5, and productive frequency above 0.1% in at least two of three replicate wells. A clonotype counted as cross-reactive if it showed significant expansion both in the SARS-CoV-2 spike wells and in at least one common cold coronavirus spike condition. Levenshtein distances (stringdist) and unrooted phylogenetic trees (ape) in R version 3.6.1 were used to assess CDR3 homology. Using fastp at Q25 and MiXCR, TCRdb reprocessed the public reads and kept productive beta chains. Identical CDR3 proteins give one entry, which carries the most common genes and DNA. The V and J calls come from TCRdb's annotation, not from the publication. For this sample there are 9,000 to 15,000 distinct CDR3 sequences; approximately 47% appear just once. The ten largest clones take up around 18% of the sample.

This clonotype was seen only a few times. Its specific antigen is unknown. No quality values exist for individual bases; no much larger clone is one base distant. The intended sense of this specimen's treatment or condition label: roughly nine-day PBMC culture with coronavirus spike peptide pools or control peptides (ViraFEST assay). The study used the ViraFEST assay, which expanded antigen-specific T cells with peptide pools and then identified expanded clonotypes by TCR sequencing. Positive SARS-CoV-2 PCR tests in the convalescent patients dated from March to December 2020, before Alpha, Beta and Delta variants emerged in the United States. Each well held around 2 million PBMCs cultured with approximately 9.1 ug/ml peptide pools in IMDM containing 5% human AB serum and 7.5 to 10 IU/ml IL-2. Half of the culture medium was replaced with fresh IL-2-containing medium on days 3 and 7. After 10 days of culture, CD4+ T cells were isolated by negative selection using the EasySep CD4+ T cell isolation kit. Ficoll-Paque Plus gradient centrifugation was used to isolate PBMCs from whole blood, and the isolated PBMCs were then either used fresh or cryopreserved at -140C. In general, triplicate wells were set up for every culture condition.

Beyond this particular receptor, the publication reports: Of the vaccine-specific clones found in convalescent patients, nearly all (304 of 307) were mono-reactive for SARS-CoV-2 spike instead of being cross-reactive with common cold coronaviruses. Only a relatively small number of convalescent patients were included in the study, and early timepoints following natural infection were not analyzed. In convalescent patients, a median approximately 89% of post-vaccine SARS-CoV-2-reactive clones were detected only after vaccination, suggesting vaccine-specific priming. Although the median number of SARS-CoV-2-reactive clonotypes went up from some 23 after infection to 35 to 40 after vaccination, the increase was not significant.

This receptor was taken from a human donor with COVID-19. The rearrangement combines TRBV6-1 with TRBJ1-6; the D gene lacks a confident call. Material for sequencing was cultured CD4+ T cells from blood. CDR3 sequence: CASSEEDSYNSPLHF. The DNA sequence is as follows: TGTGCCAGCAGTGAAGAGGACTCCTATAATTCACCCCTCCACTTT.